This T cell receptor (beta chain) was obtained from a study of T cell responses to AZD1222 COVID-19 vaccine. Study-level results: With dominance at 160-218 and 743-854, vaccine-associated CD4 TCRs spanned spike. Donors were chiefly white British, with a greater number of females, and clonal diversity was perhaps underestimated. At baseline, seropositivity was found in only a handful of AZD1222 recipients. Repertoires were obtained solely post-peak T cell response.

Notes on this clone: Its antigen is unknown.

Libraries were prepared by immunoSEQ multiplex PCR; TCRdb keeps only in-frame clonotypes and omits some of them. Among roughly 140,000 clones listed, about 93% were seen once. The sequence derives from an adult in good health. Sequenced material: peripheral blood, taken on day 0 of AZD1222 vaccination.

The CDR3: CASSDSNPFLGYQPQHF. In nucleotides, the CDR3 is TGTGCCAGCAGCGATTCCAACCCCTTTCTTGGATATCAGCCCCAGCATTTT. The rearrangement links TRBV2 to TRBJ1-5; D unresolved. CDR3 length equals 17 residues. Germline assignment: CDR1 SNHLY and CDR2 FYNNEI. The V end was cut by 6 bases, the J end by 5 bases, with 23 bases between.